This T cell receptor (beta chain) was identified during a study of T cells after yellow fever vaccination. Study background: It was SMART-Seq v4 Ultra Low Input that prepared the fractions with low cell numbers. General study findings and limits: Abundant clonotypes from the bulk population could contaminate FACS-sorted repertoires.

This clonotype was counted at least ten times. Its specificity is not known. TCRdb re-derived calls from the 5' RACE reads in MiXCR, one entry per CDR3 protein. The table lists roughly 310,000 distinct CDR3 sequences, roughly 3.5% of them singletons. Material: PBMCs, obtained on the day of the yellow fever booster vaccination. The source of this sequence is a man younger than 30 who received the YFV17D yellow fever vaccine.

Here the CDR3 DNA reads TGTGCCATCCGGGCGAACACTGAAGCTTTCTTT. Its translation is CAIRANTEAFF. The J gene is TRBJ1-1, the V gene TRBV10-3; no clear D. The CDR3 has 11 residues. V was cut by 8 bases and J by 1 base, with 5 bases left in between. Per the germline V gene, CDR1 is ENHRY and CDR2 is SYGVKD.